This T cell receptor beta chain was retrieved from a study of control samples from healthy donors and cancer patients. Germline lookup yields CDR1 DFQATT and CDR2 SNEGSKA (reference sequence). The CDR3 is 14 residues long. J gave up 0 bases and V 3 bases, and 0 bases lay outside the gene matches. Using immunoSEQ multiplex PCR, the repertoire was profiled, and TCRdb retains in-frame clones only, with some absent. Of roughly 170,000 clones detected, 94% appear once; the ten largest clones hold around 1.5%. This sequence was found in a woman younger than 35 in good health. Sequenced: blood. The chain combines TRBV20-1 with TRBJ2-3, with 10 bases lining up with TRBD2. CDR3 in DNA: TGCAGTGCTAGTAGCGGGGGGAGCACAGATACGCAGTATTTT. It is translated as CSASSGGSTDTQYF.